A single sample gave rise to the 22 T cell receptor beta chains below, sequenced in a study of pediatric ulcerative colitis. Method: immunoSEQ multiplex PCR; TCRdb's copy keeps in-frame clones and lacks some. Among 55,000 to 80,000 clones, around four fifths were seen once, and the ten largest hold roughly 5.4%. The sample consisted of blood. Receptors were obtained from a boy aged 5 to 17 with moderate ulcerative colitis.

V and J are TRBV29-1 and TRBJ2-7; D gene ambiguous. CDR3 size: 10 residues. CDR1 is SQVTM, CDR2 ANQGSEA, per germline. Trimming took 4 bases from V and 6 from J, leaving 7 bases between them. DNA for the CDR3: TGCAGCGTTGGACGTGGCGAGCAGTACTTC. It translates to CSVGRGEQYF.

The chain carries TRBV30 and TRBJ1-1, with 12 positions matching TRBD1. Trimming cost V 4 bases and J 5 bases; bases outside gene matches: 11. The CDR3 sequence is 16 residues long. Germline V gene lookup returns CDR1 GTSNPN and CDR2 SVGIG (reference sequence). In DNA, the CDR3 is TGTGCCTGGAAAATACCCGGGACAGGGGGCTGGACTGAAGCTTTCTTT. Translated, it gives CAWKIPGTGGWTEAFF.

The chain employs TRBV5-4 and TRBJ2-1, with D perhaps assigned TRBD1 or TRBD2 (6 bases each). The V gene lost 4 bases and the J gene lost 1 base, with 18 bases spanning the gap. This CDR3 is built from 17 residues. CDR1 and CDR2 (germline): SGHNT, YYREEE (reference sequence). CDR3 DNA: TGTGCCAGCAGCCCCCGTGGTACAGGGACTTCCTACAATGAGCAGTTCTTC. This sequence encodes CASSPRGTGTSYNEQFF. Full variable domain (remainder filled in from reference TRBV5-4 and TRBJ2-1): ETGVTQSPTHLIKTRGQQVTLRCSSQSGHNTVSWYQQALGQGPQFIFQYYREEENGRGNFPPRFSGLQFPNYSSELNVNALELDDSALYLCASSPRGTGTSYNEQFFGPGTRLTVL.

The rearrangement links TRBV12-5 to TRBJ1-3; D not certain. The V end lost 0 bases, the J end lost 4 bases, and 4 bases lay between the germline ends. Germline CDR1 LGHNT, CDR2 FRNRAP. There are 13 residues in the CDR3. The CDR3 spells CASGLVTGNTIYF. In nucleotides, the CDR3 is TGTGCTAGTGGTTTGGTTACCGGAAACACCATATATTTT.

The CDR3 spells CASSAREVSGANVLTF. The CDR3 nucleotides read TGTGCCAGCAGTGCCCGGGAGGTTTCTGGGGCCAACGTCCTGACTTTC. The V gene is TRBV25-1, the J gene TRBJ2-6; 7 bases line up with TRBD2. CDR1 is MGHDK and CDR2 is SYGVNS in the germline V gene. This CDR3 is 16 amino acids long. V gave up 4 bases and J gave up 1 base; unmatched junction bases: 4.

This clone was found a few times. The chain combines TRBV4-2 with TRBJ2-7; no reliable D call. Trimming cost V 3 bases and J 0 bases, with 12 bases left between them. CDR1 is LGHNA, CDR2 YNFKEQ, per germline. The CDR3 length is 15 residues. The CDR3 spells CASSHLLGRSYEQYF. CDR3 nucleotide sequence: TGTGCCAGCAGCCATCTCCTAGGGCGCTCCTACGAGCAGTACTTC.

The chain couples TRBV27 to TRBJ2-1; 11 bases agree with TRBD2. The CDR3 contains 18 residues. Germline CDR1 is MNHEY and CDR2 is SMNVEV (reference sequence). V lost 5 bases and J lost 7; bases outside the gene matches: 16. The CDR3, as DNA: TGTGCCAGCAGTCCCCAAGCGTTACTAGCGGGGGACCCGAATGAGCAGTTCTTC. It encodes CASSPQALLAGDPNEQFF.

This clone is a singleton in its sample. The V and J genes are TRBV4-3 and TRBJ2-1; 11 bases map to TRBD2. The V gene end was trimmed by 4 bases and the J gene end by 3 bases; junction bases not matched to a gene: 8. CDR1 is LGHNA and CDR2 is YSLEER in the germline V gene. The CDR3 extends over 17 amino acids. CDR3 sequence (DNA): TGCGCCAGCAGCCGATCCCTGACTAGCGGGAACTACAATGAGCAGTTCTTC. Translated, it gives CASSRSLTSGNYNEQFF.

The chain has TRBV5-4 and TRBJ2-7, with TRBD2 matching 8 bases. J gave up 0 bases and V 0 bases, and 5 bases lay outside the gene matches. This CDR3 has 16 residues. Germline-derived CDR1 and CDR2 are SGHNT and YYREEE (reference sequence). The chain's CDR3 is CASSLEIGTSSYEQYF. The CDR3 DNA reads as TGTGCCAGCAGCTTGGAGATCGGGACTAGCTCCTACGAGCAGTACTTC.

The rearrangement uses TRBV19 and TRBJ1-2, with 7 bases that match TRBD1. The CDR3 runs 12 residues. Trimming removed 10 bases from V and 5 bases from J; junction bases left unmatched: 7. Germline V gene data show CDR1 as LNHDA and CDR2 as SQIVND (reference sequence). CDR3 sequence: CANYQGGYGYTF. In nucleotides, the CDR3 is TGTGCCAACTACCAGGGGGGGTATGGCTACACCTTC.

The count of this clone is one. The V and J genes are TRBV25-1 and TRBJ2-5; the D is unclear. The ends were cut back, 0 bases at V and 5 bases at J, with 10 bases in the middle. This CDR3 is 14 amino acids long. In germline, CDR1 is MGHDK, CDR2 SYGVNS. CDR3 sequence (DNA): TGTGCCAGCAGTGAATACGGTATTTTGGAGACCCAGTACTTC. Amino acid sequence: CASSEYGILETQYF.

This chain links TRBV5-1 with TRBJ1-2; 7 bases line up with TRBD1. The CDR3 is 14 residues long. The V and J ends lost 3 bases and 2 bases, in that order; junction bases with no gene match: 4. Looked up from germline, CDR1 is SGHRS and CDR2 is YFSETQ. CDR3 coding DNA: TGCGCCAGCAGCTATCCGGGACAGAACTATGGCTACACCTTC. Amino acids: CASSYPGQNYGYTF.

V gene TRBV5-8 combines with J gene TRBJ1-5, with 9 nucleotides matching TRBD1. There are 16 residues in the CDR3. The germline gives CDR1 SGHTS, CDR2 YDEGEE. With V trimmed by 4 bases and J by 3 bases, 8 bases remained unmatched. The CDR3 protein is CASSHGQGSSNQPQHF. The CDR3 DNA follows: TGTGCCAGCAGCCATGGACAGGGGTCGTCCAATCAGCCCCAGCATTTT.

V and J are TRBV7-9 and TRBJ2-7; D is possibly TRBD1 (6 bases). V was shortened by 5 bases and J by 3 bases, with 20 bases between the two germline ends. This CDR3 spans 16 amino acids. Germline loops: CDR1 SEHNR, CDR2 FQNEAQ (reference sequence). CDR3 region: CASSDAFRDIGYEQYF. The CDR3 coding sequence is TGTGCCAGCAGCGATGCGTTCCGGGACATCGGCTACGAGCAGTACTTC.

V gene TRBV19 combines with J gene TRBJ2-1; D is ambiguous. Germline CDR1 reads LNHDA; CDR2 reads SQIVND (reference sequence). The CDR3 is made up of 13 amino acids. The V end was cut by 3 bases, the J end by 5 bases, with 8 bases between. The CDR3 DNA sequence: TGTGCCAGTAGTATCCGTCCCAACAATGAGCAGTTCTTC. Protein product: CASSIRPNNEQFF.

The chain couples TRBV4-1 to TRBJ1-2; 10 bases map to TRBD1. The germline CDR1 and CDR2 sequences are MGHRA and YSYEKL. V was pared by 4 bases and J by 0 bases, with 8 bases of the junction left unmatched. The CDR3 is 17 residues long. In DNA, the CDR3 is TGCGCCAGCAGCCCGGACAGGGGGTCCACTCCTAACTATGGCTACACCTTC. It translates to CASSPDRGSTPNYGYTF.

This chain uses TRBV6-7 with TRBJ1-1; TRBD1 aligns across 11 bases. TRBV6-7 is known as an ORF, though its function is uncertain. Germline trimming cut 4 bases from V and 6 bases from J; bases unmatched to any gene: 22. The CDR3 has 20 amino acids. CDR3 sequence (DNA): TGTGCCAGCAGTTCAGAAAAAAGGACAGGGGGCGACACACGCCTACCTGAAGCTTTCTTT. Its translation: CASSSEKRTGGDTRLPEAFF.

The CDR3 loop reads CASSLAPSGRANEQFF. CDR3 sequence (DNA): TGCGCCAGCAGCTTGGCCCCTAGCGGGAGGGCAAATGAGCAGTTCTTC. This chain joins TRBV5-1 and TRBJ2-1, with TRBD2 matching 12 bases. Germline loops: CDR1 SGHRS, CDR2 YFSETQ. The CDR3 is 16 amino acids. V lost 0 bases and J lost 7; bases outside the gene matches: 5.

This chain uses TRBV12-5 with TRBJ2-7; 10 nucleotides match TRBD2. V was pared by 4 bases and J by 7 bases, with 19 bases of the junction left unmatched. Germline CDR1 and CDR2: LGHNT and FRNRAP. The CDR3 is 18 amino acids. The CDR3 DNA reads as TGTGCTAGTGGTTCCCGATCTAGCGGGAGACCCTTCTCACGGGAGCAGTACTTC. It specifies CASGSRSSGRPFSREQYF.

The chain joins TRBV10-1 to TRBJ1-1, with D unresolved. Germline V gives CDR1 WNHNN, CDR2 SYGVQD (reference sequence). There are 12 residues in the CDR3. Trimming removed 3 bases from V and 3 bases from J, with 5 bases in between. The DNA of the CDR3 is TGCGCCAGCAGTGATCATTACACTGAAGCTTTCTTT. Amino acid sequence: CASSDHYTEAFF.

The CDR3 nucleotides read TGTGCCTGGAGTCCAGGAGTCCACTACGAGCAGTACTTC. Translated: CAWSPGVHYEQYF. This chain connects TRBV30 to TRBJ2-7; D unclear. The CDR3 runs 13 residues. Germline CDR1 GTSNPN, CDR2 SVGIG (reference sequence). The germline V and J ends were trimmed by 2 bases and 3 bases, with 11 bases remaining between them.

A word on this clone: The junction and the germline gene differ at one end; a read error may be behind it. This chain connects TRBV7-2 to TRBJ2-1; 9 nucleotides agree with TRBD2. Germline-derived CDR1 and CDR2 are SGHTA and FQGNSA. The CDR3 sequence is 14 residues long. CDR3 in amino acids: CASCLGLAKNEQFF. Written as DNA, the CDR3 is TGTGCCAGCTGCTTGGGACTAGCAAAGAATGAGCAGTTCTTC.